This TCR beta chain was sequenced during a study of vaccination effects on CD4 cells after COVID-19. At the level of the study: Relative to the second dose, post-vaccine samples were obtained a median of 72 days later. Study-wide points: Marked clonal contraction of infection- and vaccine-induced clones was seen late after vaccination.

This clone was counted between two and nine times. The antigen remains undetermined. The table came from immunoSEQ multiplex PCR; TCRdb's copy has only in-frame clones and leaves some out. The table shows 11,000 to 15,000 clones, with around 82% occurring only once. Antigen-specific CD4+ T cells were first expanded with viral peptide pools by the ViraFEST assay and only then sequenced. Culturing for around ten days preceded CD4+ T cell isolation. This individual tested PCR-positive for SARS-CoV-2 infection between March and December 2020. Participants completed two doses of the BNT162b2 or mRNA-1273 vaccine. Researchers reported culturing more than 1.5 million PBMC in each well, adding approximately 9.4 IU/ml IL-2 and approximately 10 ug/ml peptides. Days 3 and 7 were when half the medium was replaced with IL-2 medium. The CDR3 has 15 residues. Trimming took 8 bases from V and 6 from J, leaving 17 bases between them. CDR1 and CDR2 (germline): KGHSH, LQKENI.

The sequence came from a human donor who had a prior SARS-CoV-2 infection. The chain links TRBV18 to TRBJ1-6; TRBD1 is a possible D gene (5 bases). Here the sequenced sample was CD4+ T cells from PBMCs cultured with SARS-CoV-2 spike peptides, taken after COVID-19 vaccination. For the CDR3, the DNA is TGTGCCAGCCTACCGGGGGAAAGGACTAATTCACCCCTCCACTTT. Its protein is CASLPGERTNSPLHF.